Sequencing of this T cell receptor beta chain was carried out in a study of blood T cell repertoires in COVID-19 (dated by TCRdb to the early 2020s). For context, the study as a whole: Collaborator samples came from the United States, Italy and Spain and covered acute and convalescent phases of COVID-19. The prospective study material was composed of cDNA or gDNA derived from T cells, B-cell-depleted T cells, or PBMCs. Deeply sampled blood TCRbeta repertoires from subjects exposed to, actively infected with, or recovered from COVID-19 were included in the dataset. The repertoires were released in a freely available public database meant as a resource for research on the immune response to SARS-CoV-2. Samples came from the ongoing ImmuneRACE study (first 160 participants) plus 1,254 subjects from 6 global collaborators. The sample metadata nearly always contained a de-identified subject ID, COVID-19 status, age in years and sex. Where available, HLA class I and class II types were taken from metadata supplied by the sample provider and were not determined by assay-based typing. What the work shows at the level of the full study, not this receptor alone: Clinical and demographic metadata were provided uncurated, with the amount varying by source and participant.

TCRbeta CDR3 regions were amplified from genomic DNA by means of the immunoSEQ Assay, a bias-controlled multiplex PCR. In the source study's methods: Within the assay, amplification of reference gene primers was used to estimate how many nucleated cells each sample contained. To quantify the absolute abundance of each unique TCRbeta CDR3 rearrangement, sequence reads were collapsed and filtered. For each sample, productive Simpson clonality was calculated as the square root of Simpson's diversity index across productive rearrangements. What TCRdb holds here is the immuneACCESS table cut down to in-frame rearrangements. Part of the clones is not present; checked against another copy, under half of the missing clones reflect an unresolved V gene, and the others are unexplained. The V and J calls and clone size were taken over from that table, and D and trimming were inferred from the DNA. Counted in this sample were approximately 210,000 clones; about 90% of them appeared once. Of the sample, 1.9% falls within the top ten clones.

Per the germline V gene, KGHSH is the CDR1 and LQKENI is the CDR2. V lost 2 bases and J lost 6 bases, and the count of bases not matched to a germline gene is 9. From cysteine to phenylalanine, the CDR3 is 15 amino acids long. Only the CDR3 part of the read is kept: 45 bases, read in frame from the first base. Whole blood was collected in K2EDTA tubes by collaborating institutions according to the institutions' own protocols. For TCRbeta analysis, collaborators shipped samples in one of three forms: frozen whole blood, isolated PBMCs, or DNA extracted from either of those sample types. About this clone itself: The clone's antigen remains unknown. No base quality information exists; no much larger clone differs at one position.

Sequences were obtained from peripheral blood. The source of this sequence is a man aged 35 to 55 with active or convalescent COVID-19. The rearranged segments are TRBV18 and TRBJ1-1; the central 7 bases match TRBD1. The DNA sequence is TGTGCCAGCTCACCAGTGACAGGGATAAATGCTGAAGCTTTCTTT. This sequence encodes CASSPVTGINAEAFF.